This is a list of T cell receptor beta chains from one sample in a study of vaccination effects on CD4 cells after COVID-19. The antigens of these receptors remain unknown. Libraries were prepared by immunoSEQ multiplex PCR; TCRdb keeps only in-frame clonotypes and omits some of them. The data show tens of thousands of clones, around 68% seen once. The sample in question was CD4+ T cells from PBMCs cultured with SARS-CoV-2 spike peptides, obtained before COVID-19 vaccination. The receptors here all came from a human donor who received a COVID-19 vaccine. The CDR3 runs from the conserved cysteine through the conserved F or W. D genes are given only for firm matches. Clone size appears in some rows only: once, few, many, or a class for an expanded clone.

>TRBV7-2|TRBJ2-5|once|-
TGTGCCAGCAGCTTAGGGGTCCGGAAAGAGACCCAGTACTTC
CASSLGVRKETQYF
>TRBV2|TRBJ1-2|-|TRBD1
TGTGCCAGCAGTCGGACAGGGGATACCTATGGCTACACCTTC
CASSRTGDTYGYTF
>TRBV28|TRBJ2-2|-|-
TGTGCCAGCAGTCCCGGGACACCTAACACCGGGGAGCTGTTTTTT
CASSPGTPNTGELFF
>TRBV5-6|TRBJ2-7|few|TRBD1
TGTGCCAGCAGCGCCAGAGTAGGGACAGGGGGCTACGAGCAGTACTTC
CASSARVGTGGYEQYF
>TRBV14|TRBJ1-1|-|-
TGTGCCAGCAGCTCAGGGTTTTACACTGAAGCTTTCTTT
CASSSGFYTEAFF
>TRBV19|TRBJ2-2|-|TRBD2
TGTGCCACCCAGCGGGAGAGTAACTCCGGGGAGCTGTTTTTT
CATQRESNSGELFF
>TRBV28|TRBJ1-2|-|TRBD1
TGTGCCAGCAGTTCTGTGGGGACAGGGTCTACTAACTATGGCTACACCTTC
CASSSVGTGSTNYGYTF
>TRBV2|TRBJ2-5|once|-
TGTGCCAGCAGCAGAACTGGAGGGATCGGAGGAGAGACCCAGTACTTC
CASSRTGGIGGETQYF
>TRBV30|TRBJ2-7|few|-
TGTGCCTGGAGTGTACCTGCCTCCTACGAGCAGTACTTC
CAWSVPASYEQYF
>TRBV4-1|TRBJ2-3|-|TRBD2
TGCGCCAGCAGCCAAGAGTATGGGAGCGGGGGGTGGACAAATACGCAGTATTTT
CASSQEYGSGGWTNTQYF
>TRBV5-1|TRBJ1-2|-|-
TGCGCCAGCAGCCCACCTGCTGAGCCTAACTATGGCTACACCTTC
CASSPPAEPNYGYTF
>TRBV10-2|TRBJ2-5|-|-
TGCGCCAGCAGGGGGTGGGGGCAAGAGACCCAGTACTTC
CASRGWGQETQYF
>TRBV20-1|TRBJ2-5|-|-
TGCAGTGGTGAGAAAGAGACCCAGTACTTC
CSGEKETQYF
>TRBV6-5|TRBJ2-5|few|TRBD1
TGTGCCAGCAGCCGCGACGGACAGGGGTATGGGACCCAGTACTTC
CASSRDGQGYGTQYF
>TRBV11-2|TRBJ1-4|few|-
TGTGCCAGCAGCTTAGATCCGGGTTCGGGGCTGTTTTTT
CASSLDPGSGLFF
>TRBV7-6|TRBJ2-5|-|TRBD2
TGTGCCAGCAGCTTATTTAGCGGGACTCAAGAGACCCAGTACTTC
CASSLFSGTQETQYF
>TRBV5-8|TRBJ1-5|-|-
TGTGCCAGCAGCCGGGGTCTTTATAGCAATCAGCCCCAGCATTTT
CASSRGLYSNQPQHF
>TRBV7-8|TRBJ2-3|-|-
TGTGCCAGCAGCAGGGGGAGGACTGACGATACGCAGTATTTT
CASSRGRTDDTQYF
>TRBV5-1|TRBJ1-3|-|-
TGCGCCAGCAGCTTGGTCGGATTCTCTGGAAACACCATATATTTT
CASSLVGFSGNTIYF
>TRBV4-1|TRBJ1-3|-|-
TGCGCCAGCAGCCAATTGGCTGGAAACACCATATATTTT
CASSQLAGNTIYF
>TRBV5-1|TRBJ1-1|-|TRBD1
TGCGCCAGCAGCTTCACAGGGGGCGCAGGGACTGAAGCTTTCTTT
CASSFTGGAGTEAFF
>TRBV27|TRBJ1-1|-|-
TGTGCCAGCAGTTTGGTGGGGAACACTGAAGCTTTCTTT
CASSLVGNTEAFF